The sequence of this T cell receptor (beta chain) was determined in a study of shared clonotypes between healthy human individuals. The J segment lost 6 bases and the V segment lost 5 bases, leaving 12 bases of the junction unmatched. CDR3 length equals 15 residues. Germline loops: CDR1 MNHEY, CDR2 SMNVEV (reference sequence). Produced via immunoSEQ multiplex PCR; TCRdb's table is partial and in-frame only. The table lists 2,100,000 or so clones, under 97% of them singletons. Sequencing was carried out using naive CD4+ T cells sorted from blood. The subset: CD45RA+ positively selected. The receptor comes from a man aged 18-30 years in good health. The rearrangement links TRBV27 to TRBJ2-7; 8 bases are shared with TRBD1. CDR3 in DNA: TGTGCCAGCAGTACCACCGGGACAGGAGGGTTCGAGCAGTACTTC. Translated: CASSTTGTGGFEQYF.